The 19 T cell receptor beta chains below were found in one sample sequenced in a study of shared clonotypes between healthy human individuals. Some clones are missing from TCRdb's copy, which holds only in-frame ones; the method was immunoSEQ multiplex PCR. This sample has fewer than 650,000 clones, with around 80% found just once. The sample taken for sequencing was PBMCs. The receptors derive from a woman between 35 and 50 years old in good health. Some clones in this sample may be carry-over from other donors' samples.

The CDR3 nucleotides read TGTGCCACCTCCTCCCTACGGGGGGGCTCCTACGAGCAGTACTTC. Its translation: CATSSLRGGSYEQYF. The chain carries TRBV10-3 and TRBJ2-7; TRBD2 matches at 8 bases. Germline V lookup: CDR1 ENHRY, CDR2 SYGVKD. The CDR3 consists of 15 residues. J gave up 0 bases and V 10 bases, and 11 bases lay outside the gene matches.

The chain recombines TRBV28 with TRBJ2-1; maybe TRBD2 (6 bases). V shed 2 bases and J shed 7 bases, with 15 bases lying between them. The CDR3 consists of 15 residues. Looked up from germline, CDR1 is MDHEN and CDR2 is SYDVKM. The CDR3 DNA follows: TGTGCCAGCAGTTTAATCCGCTTGGAGGGGAATGAGCAGTTCTTC. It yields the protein CASSLIRLEGNEQFF.

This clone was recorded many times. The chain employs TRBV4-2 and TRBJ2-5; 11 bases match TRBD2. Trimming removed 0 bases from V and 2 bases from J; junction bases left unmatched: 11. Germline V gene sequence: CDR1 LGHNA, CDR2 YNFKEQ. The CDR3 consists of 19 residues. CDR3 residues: CASSQDRGLAGGRQETQYF. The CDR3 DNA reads TGTGCCAGCAGCCAAGATCGAGGGCTAGCGGGAGGTCGGCAAGAGACCCAGTACTTC.

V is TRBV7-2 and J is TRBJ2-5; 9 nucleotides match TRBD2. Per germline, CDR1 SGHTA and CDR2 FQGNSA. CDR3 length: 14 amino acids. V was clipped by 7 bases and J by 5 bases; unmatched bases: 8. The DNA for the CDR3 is TGTGCCAGCAACGGACTAGCGAGTGGTGAGACCCAGTACTTC. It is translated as CASNGLASGETQYF.

For the CDR3, the DNA is TGCGCCAGCAGCTTGTCGAGTTGGCGGGAGCTCCCCAATGAGCAGTTCTTC. Protein product: CASSLSSWRELPNEQFF. The chain links TRBV5-1 to TRBJ2-1, with 7 nucleotides matching TRBD2. CDR3 length equals 17 residues. V trimming: 1 base; J trimming: 6 bases; junction bases outside the gene matches: 13. The V gene's germline CDR1 is SGHRS and CDR2 YFSETQ.

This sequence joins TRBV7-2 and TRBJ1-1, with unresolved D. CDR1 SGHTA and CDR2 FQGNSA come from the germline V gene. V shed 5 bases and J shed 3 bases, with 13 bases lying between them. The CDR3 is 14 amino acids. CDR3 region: CASSATGSHTEAFF. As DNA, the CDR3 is TGTGCCAGCAGCGCAACGGGATCCCACACTGAAGCTTTCTTT.

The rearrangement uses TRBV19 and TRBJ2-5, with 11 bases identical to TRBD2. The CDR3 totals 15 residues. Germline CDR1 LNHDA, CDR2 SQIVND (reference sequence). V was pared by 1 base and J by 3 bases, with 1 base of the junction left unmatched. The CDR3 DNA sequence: TGTGCCAGTAGTATAGCGGGACTAGCGGAAGAGACCCAGTACTTC. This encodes CASSIAGLAEETQYF.

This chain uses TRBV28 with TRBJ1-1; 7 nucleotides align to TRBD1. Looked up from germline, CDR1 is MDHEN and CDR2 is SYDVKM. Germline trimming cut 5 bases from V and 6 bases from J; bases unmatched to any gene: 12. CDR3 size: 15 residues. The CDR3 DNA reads TGTGCCAGCAGTCCTTTGACAGGGTCATATGCTGAAGCTTTCTTT. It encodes CASSPLTGSYAEAFF.

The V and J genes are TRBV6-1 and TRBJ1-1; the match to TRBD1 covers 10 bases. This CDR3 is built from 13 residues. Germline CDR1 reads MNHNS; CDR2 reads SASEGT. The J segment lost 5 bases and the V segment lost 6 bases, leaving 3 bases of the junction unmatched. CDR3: CASRGQGGTEAFF. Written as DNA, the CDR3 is TGTGCCAGCAGAGGACAGGGGGGTACTGAAGCTTTCTTT.

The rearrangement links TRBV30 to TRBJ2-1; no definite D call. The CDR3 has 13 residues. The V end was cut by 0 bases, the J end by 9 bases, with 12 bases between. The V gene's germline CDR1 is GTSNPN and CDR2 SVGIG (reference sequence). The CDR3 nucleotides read TGTGCCTGGAGTGTACCGGCGATCTTTGAGCAGTTCTTC. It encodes CAWSVPAIFEQFF.

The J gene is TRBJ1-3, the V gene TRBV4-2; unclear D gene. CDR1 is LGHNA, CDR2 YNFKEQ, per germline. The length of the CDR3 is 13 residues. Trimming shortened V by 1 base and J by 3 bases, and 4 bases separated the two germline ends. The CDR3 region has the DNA TGTGCCAGCAGCCAAGCAGATGGAAACACCATATATTTT. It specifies CASSQADGNTIYF.

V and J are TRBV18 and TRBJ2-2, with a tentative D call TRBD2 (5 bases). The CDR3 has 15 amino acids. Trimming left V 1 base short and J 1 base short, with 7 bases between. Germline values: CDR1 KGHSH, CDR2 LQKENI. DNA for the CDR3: TGTGCCAGCTCACCACGGACTTTGAACACCGGGGAGCTGTTTTTT. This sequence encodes CASSPRTLNTGELFF.

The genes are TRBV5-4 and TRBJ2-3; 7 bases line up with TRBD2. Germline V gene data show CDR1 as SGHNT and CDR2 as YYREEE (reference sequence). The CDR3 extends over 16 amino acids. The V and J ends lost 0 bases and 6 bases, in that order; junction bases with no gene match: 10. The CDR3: CASSLEVAEGGDTQYF. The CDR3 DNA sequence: TGTGCCAGCAGCTTGGAGGTAGCGGAGGGAGGGGATACGCAGTATTTT.

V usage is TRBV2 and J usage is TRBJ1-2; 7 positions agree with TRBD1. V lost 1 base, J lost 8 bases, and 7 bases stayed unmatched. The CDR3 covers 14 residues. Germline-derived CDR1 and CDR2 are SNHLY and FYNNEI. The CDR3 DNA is TGTGCCAGCAGTGAAGGGGGGACAGCGTACGGCTACACCTTC. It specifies CASSEGGTAYGYTF.

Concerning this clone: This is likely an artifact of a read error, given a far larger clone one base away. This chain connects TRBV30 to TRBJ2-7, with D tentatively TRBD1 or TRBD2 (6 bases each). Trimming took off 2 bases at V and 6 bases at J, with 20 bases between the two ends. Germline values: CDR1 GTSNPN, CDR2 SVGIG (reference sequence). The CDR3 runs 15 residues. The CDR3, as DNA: TGTGCCTGGAGTCTAGCGTACAGGGATGTGTCCGAGCAGTACTTC. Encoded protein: CAWSLAYRDVSEQYF.

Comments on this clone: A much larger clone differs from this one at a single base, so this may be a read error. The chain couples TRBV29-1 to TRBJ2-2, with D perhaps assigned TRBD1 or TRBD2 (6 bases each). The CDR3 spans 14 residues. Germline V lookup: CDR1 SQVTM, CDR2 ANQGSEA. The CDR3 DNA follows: TGCGGCGGGGACGGGACACCGAACACCGGGGAGCTGTTTTTT. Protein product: CGGDGTPNTGELFF.

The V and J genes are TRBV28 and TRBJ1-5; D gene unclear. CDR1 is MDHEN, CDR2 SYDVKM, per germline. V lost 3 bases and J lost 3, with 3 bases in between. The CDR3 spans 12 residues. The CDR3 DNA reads TGTGCCAGCAGTTTCTTCAATCAGCCCCAGCATTTT. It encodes CASSFFNQPQHF.

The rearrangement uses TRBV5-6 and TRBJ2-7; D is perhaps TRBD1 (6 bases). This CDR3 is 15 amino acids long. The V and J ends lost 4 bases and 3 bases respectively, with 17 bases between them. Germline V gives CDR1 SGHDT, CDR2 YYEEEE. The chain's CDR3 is CASSHLKTGNYEQYF. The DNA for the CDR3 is TGTGCCAGCAGCCACCTGAAGACAGGAAACTACGAGCAGTACTTC.

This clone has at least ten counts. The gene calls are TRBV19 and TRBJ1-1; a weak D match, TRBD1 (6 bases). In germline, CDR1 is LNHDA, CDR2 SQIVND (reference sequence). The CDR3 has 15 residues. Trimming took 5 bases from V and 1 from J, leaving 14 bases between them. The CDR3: CASSLQGSANTEAFF. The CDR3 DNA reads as TGTGCCAGTAGTTTGCAGGGGTCGGCGAACACTGAAGCTTTCTTT. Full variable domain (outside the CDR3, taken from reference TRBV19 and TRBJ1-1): DGGITQSPKYLFRKEGQNVTLSCEQNLNHDAMYWYRQDPGQGLRLIYYSQIVNDFQKGDIAEGYSVSREKKESFPLTVTSAQKNPTAFYLCASSLQGSANTEAFFGQGTRLTVV.